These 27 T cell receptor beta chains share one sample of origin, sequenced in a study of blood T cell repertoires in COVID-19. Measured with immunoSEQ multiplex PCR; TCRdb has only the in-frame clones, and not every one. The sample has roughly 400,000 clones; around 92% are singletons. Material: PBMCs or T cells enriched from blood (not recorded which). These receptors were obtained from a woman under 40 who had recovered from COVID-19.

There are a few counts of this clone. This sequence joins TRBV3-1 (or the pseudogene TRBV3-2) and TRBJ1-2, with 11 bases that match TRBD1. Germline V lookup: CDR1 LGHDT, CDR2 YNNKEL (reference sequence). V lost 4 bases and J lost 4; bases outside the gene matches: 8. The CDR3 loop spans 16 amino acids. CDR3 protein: CASSRGQGARFYGYTF. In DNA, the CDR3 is TGTGCCAGCAGCCGTGGACAGGGGGCGCGGTTCTATGGCTACACCTTC.

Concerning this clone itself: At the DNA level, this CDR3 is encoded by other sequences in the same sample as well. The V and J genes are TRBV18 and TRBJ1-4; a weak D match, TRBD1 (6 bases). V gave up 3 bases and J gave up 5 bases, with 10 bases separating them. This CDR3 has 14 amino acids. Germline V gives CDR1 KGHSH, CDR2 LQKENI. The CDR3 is CASSPGQLNEKLFF. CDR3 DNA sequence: TGTGCCAGCTCACCCGGACAGTTGAATGAAAAACTGTTTTTT.

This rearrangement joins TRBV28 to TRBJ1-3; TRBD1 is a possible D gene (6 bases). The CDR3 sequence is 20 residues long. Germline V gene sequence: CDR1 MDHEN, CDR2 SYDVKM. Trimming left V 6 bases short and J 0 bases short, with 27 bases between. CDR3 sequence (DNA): TGTGCCAGCAGCCTCGTCCCGGGACAAAGAGCTAGAAGCTCTGGAAACACCATATATTTT. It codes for CASSLVPGQRARSSGNTIYF.

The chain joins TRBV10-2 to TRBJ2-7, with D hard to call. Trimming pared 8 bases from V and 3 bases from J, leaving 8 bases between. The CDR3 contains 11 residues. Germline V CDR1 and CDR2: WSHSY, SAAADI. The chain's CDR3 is CASRELYEQYF. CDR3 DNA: TGCGCCAGCCGAGAGCTCTACGAGCAGTACTTC.

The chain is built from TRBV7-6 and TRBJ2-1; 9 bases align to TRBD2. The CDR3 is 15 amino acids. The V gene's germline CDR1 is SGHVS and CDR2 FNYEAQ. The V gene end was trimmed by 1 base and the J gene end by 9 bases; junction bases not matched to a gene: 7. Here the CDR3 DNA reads TGTGCCAGCAGCTTAGTAGCGGGAGTGTTTTCTGAGCAGTTCTTC. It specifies CASSLVAGVFSEQFF.

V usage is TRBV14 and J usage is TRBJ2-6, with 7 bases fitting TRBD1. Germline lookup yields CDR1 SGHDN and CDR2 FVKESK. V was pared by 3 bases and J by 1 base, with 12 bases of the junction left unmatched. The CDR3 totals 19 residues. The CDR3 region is CASSHRTGGWGSGANVLTF. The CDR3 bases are TGTGCCAGCAGCCACAGGACAGGCGGCTGGGGTTCTGGGGCCAACGTCCTGACTTTC.

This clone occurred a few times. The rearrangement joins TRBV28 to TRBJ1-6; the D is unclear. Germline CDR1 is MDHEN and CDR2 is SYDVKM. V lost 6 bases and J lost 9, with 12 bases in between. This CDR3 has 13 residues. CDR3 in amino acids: CASRVLVGSPLHF. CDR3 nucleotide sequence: TGTGCCAGCAGGGTACTGGTTGGTTCACCCCTCCACTTT.

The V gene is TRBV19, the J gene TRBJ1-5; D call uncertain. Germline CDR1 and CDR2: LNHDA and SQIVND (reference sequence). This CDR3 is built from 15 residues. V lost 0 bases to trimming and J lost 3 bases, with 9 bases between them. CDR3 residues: CASSIDQALNQPQHF. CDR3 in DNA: TGTGCCAGTAGTATAGATCAAGCCCTCAATCAGCCCCAGCATTTT.

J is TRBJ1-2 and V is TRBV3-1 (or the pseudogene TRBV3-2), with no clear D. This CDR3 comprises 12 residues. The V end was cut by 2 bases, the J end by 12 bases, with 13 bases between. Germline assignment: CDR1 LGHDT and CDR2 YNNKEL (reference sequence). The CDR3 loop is CASSQSLERHTF. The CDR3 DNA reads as TGTGCCAGCAGCCAATCCCTGGAGCGCCACACCTTC.

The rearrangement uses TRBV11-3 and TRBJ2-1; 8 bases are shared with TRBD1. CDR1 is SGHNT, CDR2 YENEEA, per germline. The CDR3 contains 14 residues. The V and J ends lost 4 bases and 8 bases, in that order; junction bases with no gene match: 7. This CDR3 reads CASSSVDRVDEQFF. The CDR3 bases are TGTGCCAGCAGCTCAGTGGACAGGGTCGATGAGCAGTTCTTC.

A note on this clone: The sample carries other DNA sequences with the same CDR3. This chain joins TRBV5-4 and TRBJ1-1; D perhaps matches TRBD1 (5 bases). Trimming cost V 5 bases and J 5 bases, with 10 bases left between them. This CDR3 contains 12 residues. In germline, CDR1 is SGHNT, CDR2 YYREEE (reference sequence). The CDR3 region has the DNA TGTGCCAGCAGTCCCGGGGGGACTGAAGCTTTCTTT. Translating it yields CASSPGGTEAFF.

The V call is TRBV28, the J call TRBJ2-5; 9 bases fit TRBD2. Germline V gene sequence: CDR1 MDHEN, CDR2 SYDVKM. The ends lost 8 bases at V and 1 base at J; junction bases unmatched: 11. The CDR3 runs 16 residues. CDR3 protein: CASGEAGGPFQETQYF. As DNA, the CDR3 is TGTGCCAGCGGAGAAGCGGGGGGCCCCTTCCAAGAGACCCAGTACTTC.

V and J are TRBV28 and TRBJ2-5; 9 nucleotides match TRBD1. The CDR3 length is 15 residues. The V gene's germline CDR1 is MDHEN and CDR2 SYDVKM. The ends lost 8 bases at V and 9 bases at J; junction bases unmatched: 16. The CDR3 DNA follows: TGTGCCAGCTCACAGGGGGCCCGGGCCCCTGCGGCCCAGTACTTC. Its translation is CASSQGARAPAAQYF.

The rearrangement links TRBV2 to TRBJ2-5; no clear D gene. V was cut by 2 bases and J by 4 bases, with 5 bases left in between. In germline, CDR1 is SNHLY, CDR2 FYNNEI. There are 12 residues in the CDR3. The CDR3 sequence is CASSERRETQYF. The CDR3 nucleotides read TGTGCCAGCAGTGAAAGGAGAGAGACCCAGTACTTC.

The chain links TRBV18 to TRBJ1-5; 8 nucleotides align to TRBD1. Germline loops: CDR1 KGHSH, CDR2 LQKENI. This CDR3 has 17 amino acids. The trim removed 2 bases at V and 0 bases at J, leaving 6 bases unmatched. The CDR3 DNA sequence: TGTGCCAGCTCACCAAATTCGGGACAGGTTAGCAATCAGCCCCAGCATTTT. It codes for CASSPNSGQVSNQPQHF.

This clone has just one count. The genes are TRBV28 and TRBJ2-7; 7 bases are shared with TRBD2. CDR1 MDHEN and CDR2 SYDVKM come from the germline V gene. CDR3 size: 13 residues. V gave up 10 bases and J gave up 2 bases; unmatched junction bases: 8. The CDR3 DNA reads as TGTGCCACCGGTGGGGGGGGGACCTACGAGCAGTACTTC. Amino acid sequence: CATGGGGTYEQYF.

The CDR3 nucleotides read TGTGCCAGCAGTTTATCCGGGGTGATGGGGAACACTGAAGCTTTCTTT. It yields the protein CASSLSGVMGNTEAFF. This sequence joins TRBV27 and TRBJ1-1, with D uncertain. CDR1 is MNHEY, CDR2 SMNVEV, per germline (reference sequence). Trimming left V 0 bases short and J 1 base short, with 12 bases between. The CDR3 is made up of 16 amino acids.

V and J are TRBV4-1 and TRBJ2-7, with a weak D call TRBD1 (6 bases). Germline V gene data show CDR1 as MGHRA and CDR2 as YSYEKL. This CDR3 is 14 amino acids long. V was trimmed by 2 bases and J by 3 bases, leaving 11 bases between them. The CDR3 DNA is TGCGCCAGCAGCCAAACCGGGACATACTACGAGCAGTACTTC. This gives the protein CASSQTGTYYEQYF.

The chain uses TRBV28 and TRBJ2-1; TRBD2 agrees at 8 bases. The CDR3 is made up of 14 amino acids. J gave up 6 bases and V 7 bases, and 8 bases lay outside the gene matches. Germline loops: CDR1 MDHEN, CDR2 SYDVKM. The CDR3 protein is CASKSNGLANEQFF. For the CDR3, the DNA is TGTGCCAGCAAAAGCAACGGACTAGCCAATGAGCAGTTCTTC.

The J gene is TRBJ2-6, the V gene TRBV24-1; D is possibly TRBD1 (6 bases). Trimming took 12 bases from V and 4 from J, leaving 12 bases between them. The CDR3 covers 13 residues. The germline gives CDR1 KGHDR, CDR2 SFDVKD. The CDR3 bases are TGTGCCGTCGGGACATCGGGGGCCAACGTCCTGACTTTC. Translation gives CAVGTSGANVLTF.

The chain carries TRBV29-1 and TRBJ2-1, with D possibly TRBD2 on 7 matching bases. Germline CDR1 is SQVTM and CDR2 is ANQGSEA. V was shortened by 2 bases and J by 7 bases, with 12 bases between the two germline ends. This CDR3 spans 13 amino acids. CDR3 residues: CSVEWGGMNEQFF. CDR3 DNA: TGCAGCGTTGAATGGGGGGGCATGAATGAGCAGTTCTTC.

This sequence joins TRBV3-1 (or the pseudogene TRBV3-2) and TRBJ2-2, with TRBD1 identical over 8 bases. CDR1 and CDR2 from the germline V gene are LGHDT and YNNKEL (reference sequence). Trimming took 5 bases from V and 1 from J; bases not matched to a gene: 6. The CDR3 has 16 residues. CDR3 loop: CASSSTGTGNTGELFF. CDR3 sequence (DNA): TGTGCCAGCAGCTCCACCGGGACAGGGAACACCGGGGAGCTGTTTTTT.

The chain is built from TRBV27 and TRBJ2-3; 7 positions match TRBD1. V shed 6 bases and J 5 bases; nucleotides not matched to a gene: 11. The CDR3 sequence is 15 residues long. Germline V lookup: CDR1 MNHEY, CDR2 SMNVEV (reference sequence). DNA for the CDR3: TGTGCCAGCAGCCCTATCAATCGACAGGGAGATACGCAGTATTTT. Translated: CASSPINRQGDTQYF.

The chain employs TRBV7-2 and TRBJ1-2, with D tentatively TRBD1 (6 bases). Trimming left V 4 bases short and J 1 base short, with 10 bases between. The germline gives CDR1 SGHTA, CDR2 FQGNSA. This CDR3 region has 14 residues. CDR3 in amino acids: CASSSDSLNYGYTF. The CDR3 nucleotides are TGTGCCAGCAGCTCGGACAGCCTTAACTATGGCTACACCTTC.

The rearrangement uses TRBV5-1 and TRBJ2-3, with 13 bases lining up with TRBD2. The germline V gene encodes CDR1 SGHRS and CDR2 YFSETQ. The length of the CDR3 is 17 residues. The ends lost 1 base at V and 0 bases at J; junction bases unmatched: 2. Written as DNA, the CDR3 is TGCGCCAGCAGCTTGAAACTAGCGGGAGGGAGCACAGATACGCAGTATTTT. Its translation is CASSLKLAGGSTDTQYF.

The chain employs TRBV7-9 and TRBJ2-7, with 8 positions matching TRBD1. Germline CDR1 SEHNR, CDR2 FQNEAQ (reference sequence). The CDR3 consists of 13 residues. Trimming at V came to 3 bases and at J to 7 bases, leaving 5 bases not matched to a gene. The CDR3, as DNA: TGTGCCAGCAGCTTGACAGGGGTTGGGGAGCAGTACTTC. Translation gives CASSLTGVGEQYF.

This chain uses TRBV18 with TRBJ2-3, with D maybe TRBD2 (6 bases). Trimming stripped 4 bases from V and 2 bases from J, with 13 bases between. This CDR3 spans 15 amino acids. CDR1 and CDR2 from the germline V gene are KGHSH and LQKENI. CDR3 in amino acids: CASSRDSRVTDTQYF. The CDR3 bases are TGTGCCAGCTCACGGGACTCGCGGGTCACAGATACGCAGTATTTT.